The clone carrying this T cell receptor (beta chain) has a handful of counts. The sample belongs to a study of blood T cells in healthy people across ages. Trimming cost V 8 bases and J 2 bases; bases outside gene matches: 6. Germline loops: CDR1 MNHNY, CDR2 SVGAGI (reference sequence). The CDR3 covers 13 residues. The second PCR ran about 6 to 11 cycles with a sample-barcoded 5' primer and J-beta primers. A single record per CDR3 protein comes from TCRdb applying MiXCR to the 5' RACE reads. This sample has just over 800,000 distinct CDR3 sequences, with 62% found just once. The chain employs TRBV6-6 and TRBJ2-7; 7 nucleotides align to TRBD2. This TCR was sampled from a man aged 25-45 years in good health. The specimen sequenced was blood. The CDR3 bases are TGTGCCAGCCGACCAGGGACTACCTACGAGCAGTACTTC. This translates into CASRPGTTYEQYF.